These T cell receptor beta chains were read from a single sample in a study of beta chain features in type 1 diabetes. Repertoires were generated with immunoSEQ multiplex PCR, while TCRdb's copy carries only in-frame clones and drops some. The sample records over 150,000 clones, approximately 7.8% being singletons. The specimen was central memory CD4+ T cells from blood. Every receptor here comes from a woman between 40 and 50 years old with type 1 diabetes. Each CDR3 is given with its conserved first and last residue. A D gene is named only where the DNA matches it firmly. A row's size may be missing; if present it is once, few, many or a size class.

J gene | V gene | clone size | D gene | CDR3 DNA | CDR3 protein
TRBJ2-7 | TRBV28 | few | - | TGTGCCAGCAGTTTACGAGGGCCGACCTACGAGCAGTACTTC | CASSLRGPTYEQYF
TRBJ2-5 | TRBV2 | few | - | TGTGCCAGCAGTGTACAGGGACGAGGAGAGACCCAGTACTTC | CASSVQGRGETQYF
TRBJ2-3 | TRBV6-6 | - | - | TGTGCCAGCAGTTACTCGAGGGCAGTGGGTGCAGATACGCAGTATTTT | CASSYSRAVGADTQYF
TRBJ2-5 | TRBV7-2 | few | - | TGTGCCAGCGCAGGTGGGAGGCAAGAGACCCAGTACTTC | CASAGGRQETQYF
TRBJ2-3 | TRBV7-3 | - | TRBD2 | TGTGCCAGCAACCAAGGACTAGCGGGTTCTAGCACAGATACGCAGTATTTT | CASNQGLAGSSTDTQYF
TRBJ2-1 | TRBV27 | - | - | TGTGCCAGCAGCCTCTCAGCCCCAGGGTTCGTTTTAATTGAGCAGTTCTTC | CASSLSAPGFVLIEQFF
TRBJ1-1 | TRBV9 | few | - | TGTGCCAGCAGCCCAGGACAGTTTCGGCCTGCTTTCTTT | CASSPGQFRPAFF
TRBJ2-7 | TRBV7-2 | - | - | TGTGCCAGCAGCTTAGAAGACTACTACGAGCAGTACTTC | CASSLEDYYEQYF
TRBJ1-1 | TRBV5-1 | - | - | TGCGCCAGCAGAACCGGTATGGGGGGGACTGAAGCTTTCTTT | CASRTGMGGTEAFF
TRBJ1-1 | TRBV25-1 | many | - | TGTGCCAGCAGTGAATACAACAGGGACACTGAAGCTTTCTTT | CASSEYNRDTEAFF
TRBJ1-1 | TRBV30 | - | TRBD1 | TGTGCCTGGAGGACAGGGGGCGCGCCCCAGACGCTGACTGAAGCTTTCTTT | CAWRTGGAPQTLTEAFF
TRBJ2-1 | TRBV6-1 | - | - | TGTGCCAGCAGTGAAATGGGGGCGACAGGCTGGAATGAGCAGTTCTTC | CASSEMGATGWNEQFF
TRBJ1-1 | TRBV4-3 | few | - | TGCGCCAGCAGCCAAGTCGGGGGGCGCGATGCTGAAGCTTTCTTT | CASSQVGGRDAEAFF
TRBJ2-5 | TRBV11-2 | - | TRBD1 | TGTGCCAGCAGCCACAGGGGTGGACAAGAGACCCAGTACTTC | CASSHRGGQETQYF
TRBJ2-2 | TRBV7-2 | - | - | TGTGCCAGCAGCTTAGTAGGGACACCAGAAAACACCGGGGAGCTGTTTTTT | CASSLVGTPENTGELFF
TRBJ2-5 | TRBV5-1 | few | TRBD1 | TGCGCCAGCACCCCTATCGACAGGGGGCTAGAGACCCAGTACTTC | CASTPIDRGLETQYF
TRBJ2-1 | TRBV28 | - | TRBD2 | TGTGCCCTGCGAGGCGGGGGAGAGGAGCAGTTCTTC | CALRGGGEEQFF
TRBJ1-1 | TRBV7-9 | few | - | TGTGCCAGCAGCCCCCCTAACAGGGCGGCTTTCTTT | CASSPPNRAAFF
TRBJ2-3 | TRBV7-2 | few | - | TGTGCCAGCAGCCCGGACTATACGAGCACAGATACGCAGTATTTT | CASSPDYTSTDTQYF
TRBJ1-1 | TRBV13 | - | TRBD1 | TGTGCCAGCAGCCTGACAGGGGCCCGCACTGAAGCTTTCTTT | CASSLTGARTEAFF
TRBJ2-5 | TRBV9 | - | - | TGTGCCAGCAGCGTAGAACAGGACGAGACCCAGTACTTC | CASSVEQDETQYF
TRBJ2-7 | TRBV28 | - | - | TGTGCCAGCAGACCCTGGACAGACAGTTCCTACGAGCAGTACTTC | CASRPWTDSSYEQYF
TRBJ2-5 | TRBV7-6 | - | - | TGTGCCAGCAGCTTAGGGTCTAGCGCAGAGACCCAGTACTTC | CASSLGSSAETQYF
TRBJ2-7 | TRBV28 | few | TRBD1 | TGTGCCAGCAGACCAGGACAGGGAAGCTCCAAGCAGTACTTC | CASRPGQGSSKQYF
TRBJ1-3 | TRBV30 | - | - | TGTGCCCTGGAGAGGGGAAACACCATATATTTT | CALERGNTIYF
TRBJ1-1 | TRBV20-1 | - | - | TGCAGTGCTACCCCCGGGGCTGAAGCTTTCTTT | CSATPGAEAFF
TRBJ2-6 | TRBV4-3 | - | - | TGCGCCAGCAGCCAAGATGGCAGGGCTGGGGCCAACGTCCTGACTTTC | CASSQDGRAGANVLTF
TRBJ1-6 | TRBV19 | - | - | TGTGCCAGTAGGCAGGGCTGGAATTCACCCCTCCACTTT | CASRQGWNSPLHF
TRBJ2-7 | TRBV25-1 | - | - | TGTGCCAGCAGGGGCCAGGGGACCTACGAGCAGTACTTC | CASRGQGTYEQYF
TRBJ1-1 | TRBV7-8 | few | TRBD1 | TGTGCCAGCAGCTTACAAGTACCGACAGGGAAGGGCACTGAAGCTTTCTTT | CASSLQVPTGKGTEAFF
TRBJ2-2 | TRBV5-1 | - | TRBD1 | TGCGCCAGCAGCCCGGACAGGTCTGACACCGGGGAGCTGTTTTTT | CASSPDRSDTGELFF
TRBJ2-7 | TRBV27 | few | - | TGTGCCAGCAGTTTCCAAACCCCCAGGGCGAAGGGTTCCTACGAGCAGTACTTC | CASSFQTPRAKGSYEQYF
TRBJ1-5 | TRBV4-1 | few | - | TGCGCCAGCAGCCCTTACATGTCCGGCAATCAGCCCCAGCATTTT | CASSPYMSGNQPQHF
TRBJ1-5 | TRBV4-1 | many | - | TGCGCCAGCAGCCACCACGGACTCGGCAATCAGCCCCAGCATTTT | CASSHHGLGNQPQHF
TRBJ1-2 | TRBV28 | - | TRBD1 | TGTGCCAGCAGTTTGACAGGGTTGAATGGCTACACCTTC | CASSLTGLNGYTF
TRBJ2-1 | TRBV30 | - | - | TGTGCCTGGCGGGGGGCGGGAGAATACAATGAGCAGTTCTTC | CAWRGAGEYNEQFF
TRBJ2-1 | TRBV7-8 | - | TRBD2 | TGTGCCAGCAGCTTAGTGGGTAGCGGGATAGGAGATGAGCAGTTCTTC | CASSLVGSGIGDEQFF
TRBJ2-1 | TRBV4-2 | few | TRBD2 | TGTGCCAGCAGCTCATGGGGACTAGCGGGGGGAAGCTCCTACAATGAGCAGTTCTTC | CASSSWGLAGGSSYNEQFF
TRBJ2-6 | TRBV5-6 | many | TRBD1 | TGTGCCAGTAGCTTCGGGCGACAGGGACGCGCTGGGGCCAACGTCCTGACTTTC | CASSFGRQGRAGANVLTF
TRBJ1-5 | TRBV4-2 | - | TRBD1 | TGTGCCAGCAGCCCTGGACAGGGGGCTAATCAGCCCCAGCATTTT | CASSPGQGANQPQHF
TRBJ2-1 | TRBV27 | few | TRBD2 | TGTGCCAGCAGTTCCCCGGGACTAGCGGGGGGGCGTTACAATGAGCAGTTCTTC | CASSSPGLAGGRYNEQFF
TRBJ2-7 | TRBV7-2 | - | - | TGTGCCAGCAGCTTACTAGTTGACGAGCAGTACTTC | CASSLLVDEQYF
TRBJ1-1 | TRBV28 | few | - | TGTGCCAGCAGCCGGTGGTCTGAAGCTTTCTTT | CASSRWSEAFF
TRBJ1-1 | TRBV9 | few | - | TGTGCCAGCAGCGTAGGAACACAGACCATGAACACTGAAGCTTTCTTT | CASSVGTQTMNTEAFF
TRBJ2-2 | TRBV29-1 | few | - | TGCAGCGTTCCCACAGGGTGGAACACCGGGGAGCTGTTTTTT | CSVPTGWNTGELFF
TRBJ1-6 | TRBV6-1 | few | - | TGTGCCAGCACCACCCTCATAAGGGGGTCACCCCTCCACTTT | CASTTLIRGSPLHF
TRBJ1-1 | TRBV9 | few | - | TGTGCCAGCAGCGCCCTAAGATTGAACACTGAAGCTTTCTTT | CASSALRLNTEAFF